Each of the 3 T cell receptor beta chains below was sequenced from the same sample in a study of regulatory T cells in long-lasting Graves disease. The time point denotes: newly diagnosed GD, antithyroid drugs for less than 3 months. The TCR library used RNA extracted from PBMCs. Through Arm-PCR of CDR3 regions and iRepertoire HTBI primers, TCR beta libraries were built. TCRdb redid the calling of the multiplex PCR reads with MiXCR, one entry per CDR3 protein. Of around 480,000 distinct CDR3 sequences in the sample, 15% to 20% were seen once. This sample was also put to use in a study of T cells in Graves' hyperthyroidism and ophthalmopathy.

The source material was peripheral blood mononuclear cells (PBMCs), sampled at new diagnosis, from a patient treated with antithyroid drugs. All receptors come from a woman aged 35-65 years with Graves disease.

In its sample, this clonotype was seen many times. The chain couples TRBV2 to TRBJ2-3; TRBD2 aligns across 10 bases. Unmatched junction bases numbered 10, after V lost 7 bases and J lost 3 bases. The CDR3 length is 16 residues. Per germline, CDR1 SNHLY and CDR2 FYNNEI. The chain's CDR3 is CASIGLILAGTDTQYF. The DNA for the CDR3 is TGTGCCAGCATCGGATTGATACTAGCGGGGACAGATACGCAGTATTTT.

Ten or more counts support this clonotype. In nucleotides, the CDR3 is TGTGCCAGCAGTTACGAGGGGTACACTGAAGCTTTCTTT. Amino acid sequence: CASSYEGYTEAFF. V gene TRBV6-5 combines with J gene TRBJ1-1; TRBD1 might be the D (5 bases). Between the trimmed V and J ends, which lost 2 bases and 3 bases, there was a span of 7 bases. The CDR3 is 13 amino acids. Germline loops: CDR1 MNHEY, CDR2 SVGAGI.

This clonotype occurred many times. The chain employs TRBV27 and TRBJ2-7; D unclear. The CDR3 totals 15 residues. Deletions cut 2 bases from V and 1 base from J, with 12 bases between. Germline V gene sequence: CDR1 MNHEY, CDR2 SMNVEV (reference sequence). CDR3 amino acids: CASSLISDISYEQYF. CDR3 bases: TGTGCCAGCAGTTTAATCTCAGATATATCCTACGAGCAGTACTTC.